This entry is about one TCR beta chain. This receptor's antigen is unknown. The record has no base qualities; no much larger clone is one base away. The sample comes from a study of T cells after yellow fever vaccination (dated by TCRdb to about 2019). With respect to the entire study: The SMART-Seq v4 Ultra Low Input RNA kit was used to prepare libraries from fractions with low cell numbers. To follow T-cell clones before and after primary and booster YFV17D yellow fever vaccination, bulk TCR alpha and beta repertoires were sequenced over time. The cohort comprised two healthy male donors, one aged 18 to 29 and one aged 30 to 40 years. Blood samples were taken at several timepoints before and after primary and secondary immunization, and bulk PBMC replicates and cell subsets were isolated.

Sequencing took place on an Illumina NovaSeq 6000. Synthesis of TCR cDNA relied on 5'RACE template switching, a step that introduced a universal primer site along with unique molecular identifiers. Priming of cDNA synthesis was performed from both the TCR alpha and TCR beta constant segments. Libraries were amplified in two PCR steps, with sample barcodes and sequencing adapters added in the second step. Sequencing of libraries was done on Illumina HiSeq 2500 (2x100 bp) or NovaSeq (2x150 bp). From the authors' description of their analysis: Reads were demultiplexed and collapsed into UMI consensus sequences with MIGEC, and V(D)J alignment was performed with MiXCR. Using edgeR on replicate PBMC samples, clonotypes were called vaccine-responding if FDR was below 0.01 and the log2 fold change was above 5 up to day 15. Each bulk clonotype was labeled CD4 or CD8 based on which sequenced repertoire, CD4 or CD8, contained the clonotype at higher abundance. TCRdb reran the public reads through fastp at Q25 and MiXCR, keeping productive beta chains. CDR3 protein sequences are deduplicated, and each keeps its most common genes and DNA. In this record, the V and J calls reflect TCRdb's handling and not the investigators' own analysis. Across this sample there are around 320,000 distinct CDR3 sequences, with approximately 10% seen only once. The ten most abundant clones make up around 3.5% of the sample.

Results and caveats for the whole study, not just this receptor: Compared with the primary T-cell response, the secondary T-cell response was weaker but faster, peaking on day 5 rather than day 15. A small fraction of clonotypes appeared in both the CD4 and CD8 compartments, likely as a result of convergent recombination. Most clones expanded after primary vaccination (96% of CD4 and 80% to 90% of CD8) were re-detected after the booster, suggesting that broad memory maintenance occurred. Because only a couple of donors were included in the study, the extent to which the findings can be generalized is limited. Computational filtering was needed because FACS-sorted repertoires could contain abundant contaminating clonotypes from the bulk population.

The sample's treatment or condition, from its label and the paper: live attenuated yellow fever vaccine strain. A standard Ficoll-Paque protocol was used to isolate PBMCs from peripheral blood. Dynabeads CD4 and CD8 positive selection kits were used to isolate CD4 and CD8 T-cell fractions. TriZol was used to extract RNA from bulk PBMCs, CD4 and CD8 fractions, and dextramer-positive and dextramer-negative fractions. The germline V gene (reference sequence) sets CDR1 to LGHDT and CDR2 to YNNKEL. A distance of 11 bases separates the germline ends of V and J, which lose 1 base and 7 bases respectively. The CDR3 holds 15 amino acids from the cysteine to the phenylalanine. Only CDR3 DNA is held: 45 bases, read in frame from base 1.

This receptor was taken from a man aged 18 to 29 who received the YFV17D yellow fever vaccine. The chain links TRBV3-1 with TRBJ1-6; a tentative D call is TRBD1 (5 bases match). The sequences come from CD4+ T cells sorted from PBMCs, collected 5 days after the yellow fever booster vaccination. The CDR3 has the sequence CASSQGGPYNSPLHF. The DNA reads TGTGCCAGCAGCCAAGGGGGACCGTACAATTCACCCCTCCACTTT. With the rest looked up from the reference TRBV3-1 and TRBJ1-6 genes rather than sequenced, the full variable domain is DTAVSQTPKYLVTQMGNDKSIKCEQNLGHDTMYWYKQDSKKFLKIMFSYNNKELIINETVPNRFSPKSPDKAHLNLHINSLELGDSAVYFCASSQGGPYNSPLHFGNGTRLTVT.